The 24 T cell receptor beta chains in this list originate from one sample, sequenced in a study of control samples from healthy donors and cancer patients. Clones were read by immunoSEQ multiplex PCR, and TCRdb kept only the in-frame ones, dropping some. The top ten hold 8.5% of the sample, which has around 150,000 clones, approximately 93% seen once. Sequencing was performed on blood. All receptors derive from a woman aged 40 to 49 in good health.

The CDR3 here is CAISERRVYQETQYF. In DNA, the CDR3 is TGTGCCATCAGTGAGAGGAGGGTTTACCAAGAGACCCAGTACTTC. The V call is TRBV10-3, the J call TRBJ2-5, with D tentatively TRBD2 (6 bases). The V end lost 2 bases, the J end lost 0 bases, and 10 bases lay between the germline ends. The CDR3 consists of 15 residues. Germline loops: CDR1 ENHRY, CDR2 SYGVKD.

This rearrangement joins TRBV19 to TRBJ1-5; D uncertain. The CDR3 runs 13 residues. With 3 bases removed from V and 1 base from J, the gap between germline ends came to 4 bases. The germline gives CDR1 LNHDA, CDR2 SQIVND (reference sequence). The CDR3 DNA is TGTGCCAGTAGTATGATCAGCAATCAGCCCCAGCATTTT. Translating it yields CASSMISNQPQHF.

The chain carries TRBV7-9 and TRBJ2-1; the D gene is possibly TRBD1 (6 bases). V was shortened by 5 bases and J by 5 bases, with 22 bases between the two germline ends. CDR3 size: 17 residues. Germline V gives CDR1 SEHNR, CDR2 FQNEAQ (reference sequence). CDR3 region: CASSPFREQGVNNEQFF. Here the CDR3 DNA reads TGTGCCAGCAGCCCCTTCCGGGAACAGGGTGTGAACAATGAGCAGTTCTTC. The variable domain in full, completed from reference TRBV7-9 and TRBJ2-1, reads DTGVSQNPRHKITKRGQNVTFRCDPISEHNRLYWYRQTLGQGPEFLTYFQNEAQLEKSRLLSDRFSAERPKGSFSTLEIQRTEQGDSAMYLCASSPFREQGVNNEQFFGPGTRLTVL.

The V gene is TRBV18, the J gene TRBJ1-5; D is undetermined. CDR1 and CDR2 from the germline V gene are KGHSH and LQKENI. The V gene lost 0 bases and the J gene lost 6 bases, with 6 bases spanning the gap. The CDR3 is 13 amino acids. The CDR3 protein is CASSPPSSQPQHF. The CDR3 nucleotides are TGTGCCAGCTCACCACCGTCCAGTCAGCCCCAGCATTTT.

This clone has just one count. This chain uses TRBV7-2 with TRBJ1-2, with D unresolved. The CDR3 loop spans 12 amino acids. Germline V gives CDR1 SGHTA, CDR2 FQGNSA. With 5 bases removed from V and 8 bases from J, the gap between germline ends came to 12 bases. The CDR3 nucleotides are TGTGCCAGCAGCGTAACAGTGGAGGGCTACACCTTC. This encodes CASSVTVEGYTF.

V and J are TRBV7-9 and TRBJ1-3; D is unclear. The V end was cut by 5 bases, the J end by 0 bases, with 14 bases between. CDR1 and CDR2 from the germline V gene are SEHNR and FQNEAQ (reference sequence). This CDR3 contains 16 residues. The CDR3 is CASSPPGPSSGNTIYF. Written as DNA, the CDR3 is TGTGCCAGCAGCCCCCCGGGCCCGAGCTCTGGAAACACCATATATTTT.

The V call is TRBV9, the J call TRBJ2-1; the match to TRBD2 covers 9 bases. The ends lost 2 bases at V and 4 bases at J; junction bases unmatched: 7. This CDR3 has 16 amino acids. Germline V gene data show CDR1 as SGDLS and CDR2 as YYNGEE. CDR3: CASSVGASGTYNEQFF. The CDR3 DNA is TGTGCCAGCAGCGTTGGGGCTAGCGGGACTTACAATGAGCAGTTCTTC.

The chain combines TRBV2 with TRBJ2-5; no clear D gene. The V and J ends lost 0 bases and 5 bases respectively, with 7 bases between them. Looked up from germline, CDR1 is SNHLY and CDR2 is FYNNEI. The CDR3 is made up of 13 amino acids. CDR3 DNA: TGTGCCAGCAGTGAAGCGAGGTGGGAGACCCAGTACTTC. Translation gives CASSEARWETQYF. The whole variable domain, filled in from reference TRBV2 and TRBJ2-5, reads EPEVTQTPSHQVTQMGQEVILRCVPISNHLYFYWYRQILGQKVEFLVSFYNNEISEKSEIFDDQFSVERPDGSNFTLKIRSTKLEDSAMYFCASSEARWETQYFGPGTRLLVL.

The chain employs TRBV18 and TRBJ1-5, with TRBD1 identical over 7 bases. The CDR3 sequence is 15 residues long. CDR1 and CDR2 (germline): KGHSH, LQKENI. Trimming removed 4 bases from V and 3 bases from J; junction bases left unmatched: 6. CDR3 sequence (DNA): TGTGCCAGCTCACGAACAGGGGCCCCCAATCAGCCCCAGCATTTT. Amino acids: CASSRTGAPNQPQHF.

The chain couples TRBV11-2 to TRBJ2-2; D unresolved. V was trimmed by 10 bases and J by 2 bases, leaving 11 bases between them. CDR3 length: 13 residues. From germline, CDR1 is SGHAT and CDR2 FQNNGV. The CDR3 is CAMHPPNTGELFF. DNA of the CDR3: TGTGCCATGCACCCGCCCAACACCGGGGAGCTGTTTTTT.

The chain recombines TRBV10-3 with TRBJ2-1; possibly TRBD2 for D (6 bases). V was shortened by 4 bases and J by 8 bases, with 9 bases between the two germline ends. This CDR3 has 12 residues. Germline CDR1 reads ENHRY; CDR2 reads SYGVKD. CDR3: CAISVPGDEQFF. CDR3 bases: TGTGCCATCAGTGTACCGGGGGATGAGCAGTTCTTC.

CDR3 in amino acids: CASSIDPGARPSGYTF. CDR3 coding DNA: TGTGCCAGTAGTATAGATCCAGGCGCCCGACCCAGTGGCTACACCTTC. V gene TRBV19 combines with J gene TRBJ1-2; unclear D gene. V shed 0 bases and J shed 7 bases, with 18 bases lying between them. The V gene's germline CDR1 is LNHDA and CDR2 SQIVND (reference sequence). CDR3 length: 16 amino acids.

The chain uses TRBV20-1 and TRBJ1-1, with D perhaps TRBD1 (6 bases). Trimming stripped 3 bases from V and 4 bases from J, with 21 bases between. This CDR3 region has 16 residues. Germline assignment: CDR1 DFQATT and CDR2 SNEGSKA (reference sequence). CDR3 nucleotide sequence: TGCAGTGCTAGTCGACCCAAGGGGCAGGGGAGCACTGAAGCTTTCTTT. Its protein product is CSASRPKGQGSTEAFF.

The chain combines TRBV5-5 with TRBJ2-4; weak D call: TRBD1 (6 bases). Germline CDR1 and CDR2: SGHKS and YYEKEE (reference sequence). The CDR3 sequence is 13 residues long. Trimming shortened V by 0 bases and J by 15 bases, and 16 bases separated the two germline ends. The CDR3 sequence is CASSLGIGQLGYF. The CDR3 nucleotides are TGTGCCAGCAGCTTGGGGATTGGACAGCTGGGGTACTTC.

This clone was observed a few times. The V call is TRBV7-9, the J call TRBJ1-1; no clear D gene. V gave up 1 base and J gave up 11 bases, with 14 bases separating them. Germline V lookup: CDR1 SEHNR, CDR2 FQNEAQ (reference sequence). This CDR3 spans 13 amino acids. Here the CDR3 reads CASSLGAGSTAFF. For the CDR3, the DNA is TGTGCCAGCAGCTTAGGAGCAGGCTCGACGGCTTTCTTT. Supplemented by reference TRBV7-9 and TRBJ1-1, the full variable domain reads DTGVSQNPRHKITKRGQNVTFRCDPISEHNRLYWYRQTLGQGPEFLTYFQNEAQLEKSRLLSDRFSAERPKGSFSTLEIQRTEQGDSAMYLCASSLGAGSTAFFGQGTRLTVV.

The rearrangement links TRBV11-2 to TRBJ2-7; 7 nucleotides match TRBD1. V was clipped by 5 bases and J by 3 bases; unmatched bases: 7. Germline V gives CDR1 SGHAT, CDR2 FQNNGV. The CDR3 length is 14 residues. The CDR3 bases are TGTGCCAGCAGCGGTGAGACAGGGATCTACGAGCAGTACTTC. Its translation is CASSGETGIYEQYF.

The chain combines TRBV6-1 with TRBJ1-5; D uncertain. V was shortened by 0 bases and J by 13 bases, with 4 bases between the two germline ends. CDR3 length: 10 amino acids. Germline assignment: CDR1 MNHNS and CDR2 SASEGT. The CDR3 sequence is CASSEARQHF. The DNA for the CDR3 is TGTGCCAGCAGTGAAGCGAGGCAGCATTTT.

The chain couples TRBV5-1 to TRBJ1-4, with 11 bases lining up with TRBD1. V lost 1 base to trimming and J lost 8 bases; unmatched junction nucleotides: 1. The CDR3 has 14 residues. Germline values: CDR1 SGHRS, CDR2 YFSETQ. CDR3 loop: CASSLRTGGEKLFF. CDR3 bases: TGCGCCAGCAGCTTGCGGACAGGGGGCGAAAAACTGTTTTTT.

The V gene is TRBV11-2, the J gene TRBJ2-1, with D perhaps being TRBD1 or TRBD2 (5 bases each). This CDR3 is 16 amino acids long. Germline loops: CDR1 SGHAT, CDR2 FQNNGV. V lost 6 bases, J lost 8 bases, and 23 bases lay in between. CDR3: CASSHSQRGAQDEQFF. The CDR3 nucleotides are TGTGCCAGCAGTCACTCCCAACGAGGGGCTCAGGATGAGCAGTTCTTC.

This chain connects TRBV11-2 to TRBJ1-1; D ambiguous. Deletions cut 6 bases from V and 4 bases from J, with 15 bases between. The germline gives CDR1 SGHAT, CDR2 FQNNGV. The CDR3 length is 14 residues. The CDR3 reads CASRLSVVGTEAFF. CDR3 in DNA: TGTGCCAGCAGATTATCGGTGGTGGGCACTGAAGCTTTCTTT.

V is TRBV20-1 and J is TRBJ2-1; TRBD1 might be the D (5 bases). CDR1 DFQATT and CDR2 SNEGSKA come from the germline V gene (reference sequence). The CDR3 extends over 11 amino acids. V was clipped by 5 bases and J by 7 bases, with 9 bases between them. The CDR3 bases are TGCAGTGCTCGGCAGGGAAATGAGCAGTTCTTC. This encodes CSARQGNEQFF.

The chain uses TRBV27 and TRBJ2-5; 7 nucleotides match TRBD2. The CDR3 consists of 14 residues. V trimming: 3 bases; J trimming: 4 bases; junction bases outside the gene matches: 5. Germline loops: CDR1 MNHEY, CDR2 SMNVEV (reference sequence). The DNA of the CDR3 is TGTGCCAGCAGTTTGTCAGGGAGGGGAGAGACCCAGTACTTC. The encoded protein is CASSLSGRGETQYF.

In this sample, this clone turned up once. The gene calls are TRBV25-1 and TRBJ1-2; TRBD1 is a possible D gene (6 bases). Trimming pared 4 bases from V and 8 bases from J, leaving 14 bases between. CDR3 length: 13 amino acids. Germline V CDR1 and CDR2: MGHDK, SYGVNS. In DNA form, the CDR3 reads TGTGCCAGCAGTGCCCAGGGGCTCGGGGGCTACACCTTC. Amino acids: CASSAQGLGGYTF.

This rearrangement joins TRBV10-1 to TRBJ1-2; TRBD1 might be the D (5 bases). The germline V gene has CDR1 WNHNN and CDR2 SYGVQD (reference sequence). The CDR3 is 13 residues long. Trimming removed 8 bases from V and 7 bases from J, with 17 bases in between. Here the CDR3 reads CASESGLKSGYTF. CDR3 nucleotide sequence: TGCGCCAGCGAATCGGGGCTAAAGAGTGGCTACACCTTC.